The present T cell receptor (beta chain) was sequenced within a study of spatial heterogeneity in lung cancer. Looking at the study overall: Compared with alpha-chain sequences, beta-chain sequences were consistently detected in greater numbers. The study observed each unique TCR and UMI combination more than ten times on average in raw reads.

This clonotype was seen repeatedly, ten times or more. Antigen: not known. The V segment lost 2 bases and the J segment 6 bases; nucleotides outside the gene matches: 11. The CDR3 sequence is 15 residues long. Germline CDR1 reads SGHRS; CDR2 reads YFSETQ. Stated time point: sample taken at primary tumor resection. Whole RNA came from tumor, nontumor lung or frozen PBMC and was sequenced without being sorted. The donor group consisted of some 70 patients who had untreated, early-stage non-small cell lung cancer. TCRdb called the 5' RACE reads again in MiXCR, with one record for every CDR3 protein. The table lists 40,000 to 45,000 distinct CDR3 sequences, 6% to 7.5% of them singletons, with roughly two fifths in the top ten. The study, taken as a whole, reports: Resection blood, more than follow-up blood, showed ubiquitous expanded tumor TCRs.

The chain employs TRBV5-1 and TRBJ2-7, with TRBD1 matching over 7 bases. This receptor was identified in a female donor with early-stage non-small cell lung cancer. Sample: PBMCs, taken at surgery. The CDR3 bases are TGCGCCAGCAGCTTACAGGGGCGCGCAGGATTCGAGCAGTACTTC. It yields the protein CASSLQGRAGFEQYF. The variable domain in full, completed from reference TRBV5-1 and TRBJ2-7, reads KAGVTQTPRYLIKTRGQQVTLSCSPISGHRSVSWYQQTPGQGLQFLFEYFSETQRNKGNFPGRFSGRQFSNSRSEMNVSTLELGDSALYLCASSLQGRAGFEQYFGPGTRLTVT.